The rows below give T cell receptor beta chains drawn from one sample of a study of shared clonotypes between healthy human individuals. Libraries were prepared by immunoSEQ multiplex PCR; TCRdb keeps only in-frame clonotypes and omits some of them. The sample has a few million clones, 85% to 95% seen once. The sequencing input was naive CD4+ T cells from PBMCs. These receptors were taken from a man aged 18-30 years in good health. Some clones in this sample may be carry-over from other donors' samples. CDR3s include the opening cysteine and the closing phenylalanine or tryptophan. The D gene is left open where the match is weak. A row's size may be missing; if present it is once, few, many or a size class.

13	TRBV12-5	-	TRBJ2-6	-	TGTGCTAGTGGCGCCTCTGGGGCCAACGTCCTGACTTTC	CASGASGANVLTF
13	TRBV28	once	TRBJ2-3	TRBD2	TGTGGGGCCGGGACTAGCGGGGGGAATACGCAGTATTTT	CGAGTSGGNTQYF
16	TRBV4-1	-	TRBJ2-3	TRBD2	TGCGCCAGCAGCCCCACTAGCGGGAGGGCCCCCGATACGCAGTATTTT	CASSPTSGRAPDTQYF
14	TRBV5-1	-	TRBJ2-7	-	TGCGCCAGCACATTAAGCTTGAGTGGGGGCGAGCAGTACTTC	CASTLSLSGGEQYF
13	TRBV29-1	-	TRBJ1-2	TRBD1	TGCAGCGCCCGAAATGGACAGGGCGCAGGCTACACCTTC	CSARNGQGAGYTF
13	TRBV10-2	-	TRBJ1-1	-	TGCGCCAGCAGTGATCGGGGGGTCACTGAAGCTTTCTTT	CASSDRGVTEAFF
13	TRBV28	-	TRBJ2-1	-	TGTGCCAGCGAGGGAACGACCTACAATGAGCAGTTCTTC	CASEGTTYNEQFF
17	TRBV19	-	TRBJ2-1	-	TGTGCCAGTAGTATGAAGGGCGGCACGAGCTCCTACAATGAGCAGTTCTTC	CASSMKGGTSSYNEQFF
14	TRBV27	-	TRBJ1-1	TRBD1	TGTGCCAGCAGTACAGGACAGGGCTACACTGAAGCTTTCTTT	CASSTGQGYTEAFF
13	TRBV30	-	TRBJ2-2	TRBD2	TGTGCCTGGACTAGCGGGAGTTCCGGGGAGCTGTTTTTT	CAWTSGSSGELFF
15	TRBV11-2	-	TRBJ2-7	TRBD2	TGTGCCAGCAGCTACCCAGCGGGGAGCTCCTACGAGCAGTACTTC	CASSYPAGSSYEQYF
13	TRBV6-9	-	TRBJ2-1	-	TGTGCCAGCAGACTCCAGGACGGACACGAGCAGTTCTTC	CASRLQDGHEQFF
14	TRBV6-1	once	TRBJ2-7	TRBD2	TGTGCCAGCAGTGTAGCTAGCGGGTTGTACGAGCAGTACTTC	CASSVASGLYEQYF
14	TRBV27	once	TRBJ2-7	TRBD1	TGTGCCAGCAGTTTGCACAGGGGGACCTACGAGCAGTACTTC	CASSLHRGTYEQYF
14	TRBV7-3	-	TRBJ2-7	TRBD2	TGTGCCAGCAGCAGGGGCCCCGCAGCGGGGGAGCAGTACTTC	CASSRGPAAGEQYF
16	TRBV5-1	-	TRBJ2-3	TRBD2	TGCGCCAGCAGACTAACTAGCGGGAGGAGTACAGATACGCAGTATTTT	CASRLTSGRSTDTQYF
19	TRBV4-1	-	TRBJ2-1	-	TGCGCCAGCAGCTCCAATCTGGTCGGGAGCCCGAGCTCCTACAATGAGCAGTTCTTC	CASSSNLVGSPSSYNEQFF
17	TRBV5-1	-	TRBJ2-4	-	TGCGCCAGCAGCTTGGATTCGGGGATGGGGGCCAAAAACATTCAGTACTTC	CASSLDSGMGAKNIQYF
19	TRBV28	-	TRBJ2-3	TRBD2	TGTGCCAGCAGTAGACGATTTAGCGGGACCCTCCCCGGGACAGATACGCAGTATTTT	CASSRRFSGTLPGTDTQYF
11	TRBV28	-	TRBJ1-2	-	TGTGCCAGCAGTCCCAGGGATGGCTACACCTTC	CASSPRDGYTF
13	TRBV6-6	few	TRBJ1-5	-	TGTGCCAGCAGTTACGTTGAGCGGCAGCCCCAGCATTTT	CASSYVERQPQHF
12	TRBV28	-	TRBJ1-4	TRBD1	TGTGCCAGCATTGGACAGGGAGTAAAACTGTTTTTT	CASIGQGVKLFF